This T cell receptor (beta chain) is drawn from a study of blood T cell repertoires in COVID-19. In the original analysis: Estimation of nucleated cell counts was performed using reference gene primer amplification. Profiling relied on immunoSEQ multiplex PCR, and the TCRdb table lists in-frame clones only, not all of them. V, J and clone size are taken as reported in that table, and D and trimming were inferred from the DNA itself. The repertoire holds 60,000 to 90,000 clones, with over 70% as singletons. There are 15 residues in the CDR3. The ends lost 3 bases at V and 5 bases at J; junction bases unmatched: 8. Germline CDR1 SGHDN, CDR2 FVKESK.

The receptor comes from a man in his 60s with acute or convalescent COVID-19. Sample: peripheral blood. The chain uses TRBV14 and TRBJ1-2; 8 nucleotides agree with TRBD1. CDR3 DNA: TGTGCCAGCAGCCACGAGACAGGGGAGGGGTATGGCTACACCTTC. Translation gives CASSHETGEGYGYTF.